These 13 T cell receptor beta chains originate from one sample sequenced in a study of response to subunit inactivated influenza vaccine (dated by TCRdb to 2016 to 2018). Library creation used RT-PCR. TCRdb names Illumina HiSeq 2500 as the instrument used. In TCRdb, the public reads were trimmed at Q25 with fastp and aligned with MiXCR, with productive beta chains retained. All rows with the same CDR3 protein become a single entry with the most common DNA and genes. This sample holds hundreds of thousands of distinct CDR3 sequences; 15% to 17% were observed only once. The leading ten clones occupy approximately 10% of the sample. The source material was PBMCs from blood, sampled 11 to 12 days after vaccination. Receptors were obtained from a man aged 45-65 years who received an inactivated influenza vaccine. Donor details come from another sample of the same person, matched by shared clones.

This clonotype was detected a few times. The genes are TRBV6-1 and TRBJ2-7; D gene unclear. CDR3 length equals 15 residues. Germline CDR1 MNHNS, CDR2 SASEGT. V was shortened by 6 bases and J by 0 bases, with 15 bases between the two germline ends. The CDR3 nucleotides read TGTGCCAGCAGCCCCGACTTTACCCGCTCCTACGAGCAGTACTTC. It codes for CASSPDFTRSYEQYF.

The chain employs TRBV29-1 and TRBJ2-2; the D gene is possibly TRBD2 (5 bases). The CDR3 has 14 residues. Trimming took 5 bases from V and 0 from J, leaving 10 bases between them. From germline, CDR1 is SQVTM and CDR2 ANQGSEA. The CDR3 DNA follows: TGCAGCGTTAAGGTCGGGACGAACACCGGGGAGCTGTTTTTT. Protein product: CSVKVGTNTGELFF.

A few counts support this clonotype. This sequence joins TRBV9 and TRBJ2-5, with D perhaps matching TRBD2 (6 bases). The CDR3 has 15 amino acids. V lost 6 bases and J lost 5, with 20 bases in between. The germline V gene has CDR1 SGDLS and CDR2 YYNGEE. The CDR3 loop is CASTPSLGGRETQYF. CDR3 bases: TGTGCCAGCACCCCGTCCTTGGGAGGTCGGGAGACCCAGTACTTC.

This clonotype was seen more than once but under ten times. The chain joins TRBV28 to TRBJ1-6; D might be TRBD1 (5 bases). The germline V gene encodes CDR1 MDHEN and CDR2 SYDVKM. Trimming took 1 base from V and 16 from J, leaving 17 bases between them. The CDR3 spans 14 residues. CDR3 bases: TGTGCCAGCAGTTTATCAGCAGGGACTCGCAGGCTCCACTTT. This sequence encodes CASSLSAGTRRLHF.

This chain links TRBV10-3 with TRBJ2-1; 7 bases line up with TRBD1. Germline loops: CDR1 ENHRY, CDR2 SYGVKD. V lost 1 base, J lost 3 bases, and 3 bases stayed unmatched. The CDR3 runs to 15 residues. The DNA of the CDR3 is TGTGCCATCAGTGAGTTACGACAGGGCTACAATGAGCAGTTCTTC. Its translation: CAISELRQGYNEQFF.

The CDR3 DNA is TGTGCCAGCAGTTCCAACGCAGGGGGTTATAATTCACCCCTCCACTTT. As protein: CASSSNAGGYNSPLHF. The chain employs TRBV12-3 or TRBV12-4 and TRBJ1-6, with TRBD1 matching 7 bases. V lost 4 bases to trimming and J lost 4 bases; unmatched junction nucleotides: 7. The CDR3 runs 16 residues.

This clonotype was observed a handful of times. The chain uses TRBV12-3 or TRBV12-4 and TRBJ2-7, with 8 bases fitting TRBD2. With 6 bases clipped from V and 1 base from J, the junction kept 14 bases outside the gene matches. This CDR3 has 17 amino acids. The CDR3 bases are TGTGCCAGCAGCCGCCCGAGTAGCGGGGCGAGGTCCTACGAGCAGTACTTC. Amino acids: CASSRPSSGARSYEQYF.

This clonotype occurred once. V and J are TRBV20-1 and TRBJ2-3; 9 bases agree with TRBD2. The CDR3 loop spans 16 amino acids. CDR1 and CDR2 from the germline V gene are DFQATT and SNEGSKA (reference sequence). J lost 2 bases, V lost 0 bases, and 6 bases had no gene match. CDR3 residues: CSARDFSGRYTDTQYF. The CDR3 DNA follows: TGCAGTGCTAGAGATTTCAGCGGGAGGTACACAGATACGCAGTATTTT.

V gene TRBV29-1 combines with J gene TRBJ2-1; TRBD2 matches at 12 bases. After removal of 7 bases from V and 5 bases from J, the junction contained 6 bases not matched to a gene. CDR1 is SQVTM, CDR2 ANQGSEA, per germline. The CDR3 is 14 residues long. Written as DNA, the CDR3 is TGCAGCGCTCGGACTAGCGGGATTAACAATGAGCAGTTCTTC. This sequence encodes CSARTSGINNEQFF.

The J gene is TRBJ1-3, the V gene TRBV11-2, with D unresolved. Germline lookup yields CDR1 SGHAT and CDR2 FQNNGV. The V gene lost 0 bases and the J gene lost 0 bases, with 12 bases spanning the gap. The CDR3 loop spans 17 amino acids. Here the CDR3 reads CASSLDGWESSGNTIYF. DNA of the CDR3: TGTGCCAGCAGCTTAGATGGGTGGGAGAGCTCTGGAAACACCATATATTTT.

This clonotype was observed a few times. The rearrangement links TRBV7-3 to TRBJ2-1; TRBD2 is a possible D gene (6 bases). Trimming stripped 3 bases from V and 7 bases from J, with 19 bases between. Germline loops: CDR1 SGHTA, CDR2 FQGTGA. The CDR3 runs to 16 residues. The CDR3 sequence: CASSLSGSAGGNEQFF. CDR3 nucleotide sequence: TGTGCCAGCAGCTTGTCAGGATCAGCGGGCGGGAATGAGCAGTTCTTC.

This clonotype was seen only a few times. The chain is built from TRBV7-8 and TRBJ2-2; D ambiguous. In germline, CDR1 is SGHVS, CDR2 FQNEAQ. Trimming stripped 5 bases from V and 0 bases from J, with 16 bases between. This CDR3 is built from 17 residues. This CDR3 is CASSPTGRVANTGELFF. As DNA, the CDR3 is TGTGCCAGCAGCCCAACGGGTCGGGTAGCGAACACCGGGGAGCTGTTTTTT.

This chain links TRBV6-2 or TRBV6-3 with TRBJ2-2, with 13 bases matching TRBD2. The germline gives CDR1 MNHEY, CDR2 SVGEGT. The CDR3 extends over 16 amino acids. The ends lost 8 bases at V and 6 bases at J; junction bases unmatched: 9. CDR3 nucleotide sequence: TGTGCCAGCGGGGGACTAGCGGGAATGGGTCCCGGGGAGCTGTTTTTT. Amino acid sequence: CASGGLAGMGPGELFF.